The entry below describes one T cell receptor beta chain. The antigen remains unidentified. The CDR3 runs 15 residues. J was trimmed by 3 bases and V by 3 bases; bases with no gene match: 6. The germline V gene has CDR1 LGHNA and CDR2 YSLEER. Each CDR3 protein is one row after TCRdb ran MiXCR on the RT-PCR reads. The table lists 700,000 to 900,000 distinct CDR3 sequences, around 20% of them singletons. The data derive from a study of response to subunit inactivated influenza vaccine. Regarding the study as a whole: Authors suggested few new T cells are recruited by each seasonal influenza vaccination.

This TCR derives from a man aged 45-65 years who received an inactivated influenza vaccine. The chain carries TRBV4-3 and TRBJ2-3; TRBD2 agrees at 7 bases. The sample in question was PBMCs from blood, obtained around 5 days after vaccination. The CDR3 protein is CASSQMTSPTDTQYF. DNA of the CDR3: TGCGCCAGCAGCCAGATGACTAGCCCAACAGATACGCAGTATTTT.